These 24 T cell receptor beta chains share one sample of origin, sequenced in a study of PD-1 blockade in classical Hodgkin lymphoma. Time point meaning: cycle 4 day 1 (C4D1), after 6 weeks of nivolumab. Every one of the patients relapsed after autologous stem cell transplantation (brentuximab vedotin exposure was variable). Profiled with immunoSEQ multiplex PCR; TCRdb holds only in-frame clones, not every one. The sample contains roughly 50,000 clones, 90% of which appear only once. The sequencing used peripheral blood mononuclear cells (PBMCs), collected before the fourth cycle of nivolumab. The origin of the receptors is a human donor with classical Hodgkin lymphoma.

The rearrangement joins TRBV10-1 to TRBJ1-3, with D possibly TRBD1 on 6 matching bases. Deletions cut 8 bases from V and 0 bases from J, with 26 bases between. The germline CDR1 and CDR2 sequences are WNHNN and SYGVQD (reference sequence). The CDR3 is 19 amino acids. The CDR3 DNA reads TGCGCCAGCGCATTCCGGATCATCGGGACACCGAGCTCTGGAAACACCATATATTTT. It specifies CASAFRIIGTPSSGNTIYF.

The chain joins TRBV2 to TRBJ1-1; 9 nucleotides line up with TRBD1. V was pared by 6 bases and J by 3 bases, with 5 bases of the junction left unmatched. This CDR3 spans 14 amino acids. The germline V gene encodes CDR1 SNHLY and CDR2 FYNNEI. CDR3 residues: CASRGTGLYTEAFF. In DNA, the CDR3 is TGTGCCAGCAGGGGGACAGGGTTGTACACTGAAGCTTTCTTT. The full variable domain, its missing parts supplied by reference TRBV2 and TRBJ1-1, is EPEVTQTPSHQVTQMGQEVILRCVPISNHLYFYWYRQILGQKVEFLVSFYNNEISEKSEIFDDQFSVERPDGSNFTLKIRSTKLEDSAMYFCASRGTGLYTEAFFGQGTRLTVV.

The V gene is TRBV10-3, the J gene TRBJ2-7, with unresolved D. The V end was cut by 6 bases, the J end by 0 bases, with 6 bases between. Germline V gene data show CDR1 as ENHRY and CDR2 as SYGVKD. This CDR3 spans 12 amino acids. The CDR3 spells CAIRRTSYEQYF. CDR3 bases: TGTGCCATCAGAAGGACCTCCTACGAGCAGTACTTC.

The chain employs TRBV29-1 and TRBJ2-7, with a tentative D call TRBD1 (6 bases). The CDR3 runs 13 residues. Trimming pared 4 bases from V and 0 bases from J, leaving 10 bases between. Germline CDR1 SQVTM, CDR2 ANQGSEA. As DNA, the CDR3 is TGCAGCGTTGGACAGGAAAGCTCCTACGAGCAGTACTTC. It specifies CSVGQESSYEQYF.

This rearrangement joins TRBV5-4 to TRBJ1-2; the D gene is possibly TRBD1 (5 bases). V was clipped by 3 bases and J by 4 bases, with 7 bases between them. Looked up from germline, CDR1 is SGHNT and CDR2 is YYREEE (reference sequence). CDR3 length equals 12 residues. This CDR3 is CASSSGGYGYTF. The CDR3 DNA reads as TGTGCCAGCAGCTCCGGGGGCTATGGCTACACCTTC.

This clone was counted a few times. The chain uses TRBV28 and TRBJ2-7; 7 nucleotides agree with TRBD1. CDR3 length equals 12 residues. V dropped 7 bases and J dropped 4; count of bases not matched to a gene: 4. Germline values: CDR1 MDHEN, CDR2 SYDVKM. CDR3 residues: CASTHRGYEQYF. DNA for the CDR3: TGTGCCAGCACACACAGGGGATACGAGCAGTACTTC. The variable domain in full, with the rest retrieved from reference TRBV28 and TRBJ2-7, is DVKVTQSSRYLVKRTGEKVFLECVQDMDHENMFWYRQDPGLGLRLIYFSYDVKMKEKGDIPEGYSVSREKKERFSLILESASTNQTSMYLCASTHRGYEQYFGPGTRLTVT.

The V gene is TRBV7-9, the J gene TRBJ2-3; 14 bases align to TRBD2. Germline CDR1 reads SEHNR; CDR2 reads FQNEAQ (reference sequence). Trimming at V came to 4 bases and at J to 6 bases, leaving 12 bases not matched to a gene. This CDR3 comprises 18 residues. CDR3 amino acids: CASSSTPGLAGDGDTQYF. The CDR3 DNA is TGTGCCAGCAGCTCAACCCCGGGACTAGCGGGAGATGGGGATACGCAGTATTTT.

The gene calls are TRBV19 and TRBJ2-2; D possibly corresponds to TRBD2 (6 bases). V lost 3 bases and J 7 bases, leaving 12 bases between the germline ends. The CDR3 runs to 14 residues. CDR1 and CDR2 from the germline V gene are LNHDA and SQIVND (reference sequence). CDR3 loop: CASSIAGTGGELFF. CDR3 bases: TGTGCCAGTAGTATCGCGGGAACGGGCGGGGAGCTGTTTTTT.

This clone was seen a handful of times. The rearrangement uses TRBV10-2 and TRBJ1-2; D not resolved. The CDR3 is 14 amino acids. CDR1 is WSHSY, CDR2 SAAADI, per germline. Trimming cost V 0 bases and J 5 bases, with 10 bases left between them. Here the CDR3 DNA reads TGCGCCAGCAGTGAGTCGTCAGATGTATATGGCTACACCTTC. This encodes CASSESSDVYGYTF.

V usage is TRBV5-1 and J usage is TRBJ2-4; the D gene is possibly TRBD2 (5 bases). The CDR3 spans 15 residues. CDR1 is SGHRS, CDR2 YFSETQ, per germline. V lost 4 bases and J lost 6, with 17 bases in between. The chain's CDR3 is CASSPSGGSGNIQYF. The CDR3 coding sequence is TGCGCCAGCAGCCCCTCGGGTGGGAGTGGAAACATTCAGTACTTC.

J is TRBJ2-1 and V is TRBV9, with TRBD2 matching over 9 bases. The trim removed 3 bases at V and 10 bases at J, leaving 23 bases unmatched. The CDR3 consists of 19 residues. CDR1 is SGDLS and CDR2 is YYNGEE in the germline V gene. The CDR3 DNA reads as TGTGCCAGCAGCGACCGGGACAGTTCTTTTCGCGGGAGGGCCGGGGAGCAGTTCTTC. It specifies CASSDRDSSFRGRAGEQFF.

The chain joins TRBV6-1 to TRBJ2-3; the D gene could be TRBD1 or TRBD2 (6 bases each). The CDR3 sequence is 14 residues long. Trimming shortened V by 1 base and J by 4 bases, and 9 bases separated the two germline ends. From germline, CDR1 is MNHNS and CDR2 SASEGT. Here the CDR3 DNA reads TGTGCCAGCAGTGAAGGGAGGGGGGCAGATACGCAGTATTTT. This translates into CASSEGRGADTQYF.

This chain connects TRBV10-3 to TRBJ1-1; D possibly corresponds to TRBD1 (6 bases). CDR3 size: 13 residues. CDR1 and CDR2 from the germline V gene are ENHRY and SYGVKD. V lost 11 bases and J lost 2, with 15 bases in between. The CDR3 here is CAVRTAPNTEAFF. The CDR3 DNA is TGTGCCGTAAGGACAGCACCCAACACTGAAGCTTTCTTT.

The chain uses TRBV5-7 and TRBJ2-1, with no clear D. TRBV5-7 is labeled an ORF, and its function is uncertain. The CDR3 runs to 15 residues. V was clipped by 2 bases and J by 4 bases, with 13 bases between them. The CDR3 here is CASSFATALYNEQFF. The CDR3 DNA follows: TGTGCCAGCAGCTTCGCGACGGCGTTATACAATGAGCAGTTCTTC.

J is TRBJ2-3 and V is TRBV6-5; D unresolved. Trimming pared 6 bases from V and 10 bases from J, leaving 11 bases between. The CDR3 is made up of 11 amino acids. The germline V gene has CDR1 MNHEY and CDR2 SVGAGI. CDR3 loop: CASSPGSAQYF. The CDR3 DNA reads as TGTGCCAGCAGCCCTGGATCGGCGCAGTATTTT.

The chain employs TRBV28 and TRBJ1-2, with 7 bases that match TRBD1. V shed 5 bases, J shed 6 bases, and the junction held 3 bases outside the gene matches. This CDR3 is 12 amino acids long. Germline values: CDR1 MDHEN, CDR2 SYDVKM. The CDR3 sequence is CASSLTGDGYTF. The CDR3 DNA reads TGTGCCAGCAGTCTTACAGGGGATGGCTACACCTTC.

This rearrangement joins TRBV10-1 to TRBJ1-6, with D uncertain. This CDR3 spans 14 amino acids. CDR1 is WNHNN and CDR2 is SYGVQD in the germline V gene (reference sequence). Trimming removed 2 bases from V and 7 bases from J, with 9 bases in between. This chain's CDR3 is CASSEGQPNSPLHF. The CDR3, as DNA: TGCGCCAGCAGTGAGGGTCAGCCAAATTCACCCCTCCACTTT.

This sequence joins TRBV2 and TRBJ2-3; D not certain. The germline V gene encodes CDR1 SNHLY and CDR2 FYNNEI. V was pared by 4 bases and J by 3 bases, with 11 bases between. This CDR3 is built from 14 residues. CDR3 in amino acids: CASSVRVVTDTQYF. The CDR3 DNA follows: TGTGCCAGCAGTGTTAGAGTAGTGACAGATACGCAGTATTTT.

The V and J genes are TRBV4-2 and TRBJ2-3, with D possibly matching TRBD1 (6 bases). Germline values: CDR1 LGHNA, CDR2 YNFKEQ. The V gene lost 4 bases and the J gene lost 6 bases, with 14 bases spanning the gap. The CDR3 totals 14 residues. The CDR3: CASSPRQEIDTQYF. CDR3 nucleotide sequence: TGTGCCAGCAGCCCCAGACAGGAGATCGATACGCAGTATTTT.

CDR3 nucleotide sequence: TGTGCCAGCAGTGAGGCGGGAGCGACCTCTGGGGCCAACGTCCTGACTTTC. It codes for CASSEAGATSGANVLTF. The genes are TRBV2 and TRBJ2-6, with 7 bases matching TRBD2. CDR1 SNHLY and CDR2 FYNNEI come from the germline V gene. The CDR3 is 17 amino acids. The V gene end was trimmed by 3 bases and the J gene end by 0 bases; junction bases not matched to a gene: 5.

The rearrangement links TRBV6-6 to TRBJ2-7; 8 bases match TRBD1. Germline lookup yields CDR1 MNHNY and CDR2 SVGAGI (reference sequence). The CDR3 loop spans 14 amino acids. V lost 2 bases to trimming and J lost 2 bases; unmatched junction nucleotides: 2. As DNA, the CDR3 is TGTGCCAGCAGTTACGAACAGGGGGCCTACGAGCAGTACTTC. It is translated as CASSYEQGAYEQYF.

J is TRBJ2-3 and V is TRBV13, with D perhaps matching TRBD2 (6 bases). Germline V CDR1 and CDR2: PRHDT, FYEKMQ (reference sequence). The CDR3 sequence is 15 residues long. Between the trimmed V and J ends, which lost 2 bases and 4 bases, there was a span of 13 bases. As DNA, the CDR3 is TGTGCCAGCAGCTTACGTATGCGGGGATCAGATACGCAGTATTTT. This translates into CASSLRMRGSDTQYF.

This chain joins TRBV9 and TRBJ2-1; tentatively, D is TRBD1 (5 bases). This CDR3 comprises 16 residues. The V gene lost 1 base and the J gene lost 5 bases, with 16 bases spanning the gap. The germline gives CDR1 SGDLS, CDR2 YYNGEE. The CDR3 sequence is CASSVTADNWDNEQFF. The CDR3 DNA is TGTGCCAGCAGCGTAACGGCGGACAACTGGGACAATGAGCAGTTCTTC.

The V gene is TRBV5-1, the J gene TRBJ1-4; no clear D gene. This CDR3 has 15 residues. CDR1 and CDR2 (germline): SGHRS, YFSETQ. V dropped 4 bases and J dropped 0 bases, with 10 bases sitting between them. The CDR3 region is CASSVSKATNEKLFF. The CDR3 coding sequence is TGCGCCAGCAGCGTCAGCAAAGCAACTAATGAAAAACTGTTTTTT.